This TCR beta chain stems from a study of metastatic and nonmetastatic thyroid tumors (TCRdb year 2020). About the investigation overall: For patients with malignant and with benign thyroid disease, the researchers compared repertoires between peripheral blood samples and tumor or nodule tissue samples.

The protocol used for the library was PCR. Sequencing instrument: Illumina HiSeq 4000. High-throughput sequencing was used to profile the TCR beta-chain CDR3 region of each patient. Under the source paper's analysis protocol: Drawing on CDR3 differences between clinicopathological groups, the researchers built a classifier meant to tell apart patients with distant-metastatic papillary thyroid cancer. The Shannon index was used to measure repertoire diversity, and the Morisita-Horn index was used to measure how similar tumor and blood repertoires were. The public reads were reanalyzed by TCRdb: fastp trimming at Q25, MiXCR alignment, in-frame beta chains only. The V and J calls reflect TCRdb's pipeline rather than the authors' work. This sample has fewer than 20,000 clones in its table, and about 32% of those were observed once. 20% to 25% of the sample is taken by the ten largest. Broader findings and caveats from the paper: In both blood and tumor samples, malignant tumors were reported to have significantly higher TCR beta diversity than benign nodules.

Comment on this clone: It has no known antigen specificity. Base qualities are missing; no much larger clone stands one base away.

Before undergoing thyroid surgery, none of the patients had been given any kind of treatment. Patient clinical samples collected from about 2011 to 2018 were retrospectively analysed using T-cell receptor beta sequencing. The clonotype was recovered from a male donor with papillary thyroid cancer or a benign thyroid nodule (not recorded which). Some clones in this sample may be carry-over from other donors' samples. Sequencing used tumor tissue.

CDR3 protein: CASSVISGTGIYPQYF. The sequence in DNA is TGTGCCAGCAGTGTCATTTCCGGGACAGGAATATATCCGCAGTACTTC. The chain links TRBV28 with TRBJ2-7, with 8 bases in between that match TRBD1. Unmatched junction bases come to 18, with V trimmed by 5 bases and J by 9 bases. The germline V gene yields MDHEN for CDR1 and SYDVKM for CDR2. The CDR3 holds 16 amino acids from the cysteine to the phenylalanine. Only the CDR3 region is kept as DNA, spanning 48 bases read in frame from base 1.